This T cell receptor (beta chain) comes out of a study of T-cell memory formation after mild COVID-19. This CDR3 has 15 amino acids. V gave up 1 base and J gave up 3 bases; unmatched junction bases: 4. TCRdb fed the 5' RACE reads into MiXCR, producing one record per CDR3 protein. The sample consists of 55,000 to 75,000 distinct CDR3 sequences, around a quarter of them appearing once. The sequence derives from a man between 18 and 35 years old who had mild COVID-19 (a few samples of this study predate the infection). Cell type and time point are not known. What was sequenced was PBMCs or a T cell subset sorted from them (not recorded which). The rearrangement links TRBV12-3 or TRBV12-4 to TRBJ2-7, with 9 bases lining up with TRBD1. This CDR3 is CASSLDRDRDYEQYF. The CDR3 DNA is TGTGCCAGCAGTTTAGATAGGGACAGGGACTACGAGCAGTACTTC.